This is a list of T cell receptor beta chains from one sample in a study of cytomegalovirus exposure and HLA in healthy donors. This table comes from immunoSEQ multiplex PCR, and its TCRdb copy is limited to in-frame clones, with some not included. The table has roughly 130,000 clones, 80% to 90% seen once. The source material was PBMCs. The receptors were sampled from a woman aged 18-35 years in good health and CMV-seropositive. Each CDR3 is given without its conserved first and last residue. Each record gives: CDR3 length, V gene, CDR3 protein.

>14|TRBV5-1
ASSTGQGGLSYEQY
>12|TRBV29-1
SVEDQERNYGYT
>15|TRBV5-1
ASSLNGVDSGANVLT
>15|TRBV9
ASSAPRTGVGTDTQY
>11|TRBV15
ATSRGGETEAF
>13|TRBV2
ASSERQHSGNTIY
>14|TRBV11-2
ASSSVAGGTYNEQF
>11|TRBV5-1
ASSSGGQETQY
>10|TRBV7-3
ASSLGAGGQF
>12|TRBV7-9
ASSFTGEADTQY
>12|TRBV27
ASRKGGAINEQF
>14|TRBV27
ASSFPLAGNTGELF
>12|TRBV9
ASSVGPGAGELF
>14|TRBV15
ATSREGSGRRDEQF
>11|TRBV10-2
ASSSNSNQPQH
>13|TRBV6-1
ASSEGGGSYNEQF
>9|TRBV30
AWSVGVEQF
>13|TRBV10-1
ASSPGTGLNTEAF
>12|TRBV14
ASSQERGEQPQH
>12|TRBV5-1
ASLEQGGTDTQY
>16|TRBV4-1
ASSQAPGLAGGLNTQY
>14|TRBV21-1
ASSKAGGRSYNEQF
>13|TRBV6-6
ASSDPGQGDYGYT
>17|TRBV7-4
ASSFRRGGDQVNQETQY
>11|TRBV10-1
ASSESGIETQY
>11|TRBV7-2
ASSIKNTDTQY
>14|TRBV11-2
ASSLTTSGGGNEQF
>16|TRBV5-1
ASSSTLTGFASTDTQY
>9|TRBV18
ASSPDNEQF
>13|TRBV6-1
ASSGTGRGNEKLF
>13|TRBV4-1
ASSQPGTENEKLF
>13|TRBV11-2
ASSGPGLELYEQF
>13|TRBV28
ASVNMGQANTEAF
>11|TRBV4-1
ASSHGQDYEQY
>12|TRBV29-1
SVEAQGFGDGYT
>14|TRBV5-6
ASSEGGLGGTGELF
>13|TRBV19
ASSTGYATNEKLF
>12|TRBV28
ASSARGVTDTQY
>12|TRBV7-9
SSTNQTRGNTQY
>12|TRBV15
ATSSGGGNYGYT
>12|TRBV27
ASSSGTGGCGYT
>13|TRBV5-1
ASSPTSGGAETQY